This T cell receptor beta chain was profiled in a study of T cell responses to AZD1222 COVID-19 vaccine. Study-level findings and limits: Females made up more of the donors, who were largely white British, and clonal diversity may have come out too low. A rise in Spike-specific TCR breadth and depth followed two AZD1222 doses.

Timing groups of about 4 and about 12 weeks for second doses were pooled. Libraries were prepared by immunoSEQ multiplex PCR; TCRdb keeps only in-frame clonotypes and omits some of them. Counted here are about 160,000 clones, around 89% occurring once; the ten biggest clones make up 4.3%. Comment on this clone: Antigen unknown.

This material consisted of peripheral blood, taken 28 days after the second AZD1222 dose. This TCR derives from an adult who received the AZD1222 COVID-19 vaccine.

CDR3: CASSLAGGLSTDTQYF. CDR3 sequence (DNA): TGCGCCAGCAGCTTGGCTGGGGGGCTTAGCACAGATACGCAGTATTTT. The genes are TRBV5-1 and TRBJ2-3; tentatively, D is TRBD1 or TRBD2 (6 bases each). Trimming cost V 0 bases and J 0 bases, with 11 bases left between them. The germline CDR1 and CDR2 sequences are SGHRS and YFSETQ. The CDR3 consists of 16 residues.